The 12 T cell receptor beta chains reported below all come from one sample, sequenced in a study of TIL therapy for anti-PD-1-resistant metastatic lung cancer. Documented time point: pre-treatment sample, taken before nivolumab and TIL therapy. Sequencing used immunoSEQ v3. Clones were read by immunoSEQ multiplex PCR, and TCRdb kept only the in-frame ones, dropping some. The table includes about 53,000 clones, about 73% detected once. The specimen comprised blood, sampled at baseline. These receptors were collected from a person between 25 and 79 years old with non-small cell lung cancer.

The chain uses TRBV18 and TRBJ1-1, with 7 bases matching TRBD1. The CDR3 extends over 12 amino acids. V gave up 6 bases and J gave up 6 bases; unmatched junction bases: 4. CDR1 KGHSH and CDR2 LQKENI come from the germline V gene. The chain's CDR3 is CASSSQGAEAFF. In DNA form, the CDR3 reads TGTGCCAGCTCGTCTCAGGGGGCTGAAGCTTTCTTT.

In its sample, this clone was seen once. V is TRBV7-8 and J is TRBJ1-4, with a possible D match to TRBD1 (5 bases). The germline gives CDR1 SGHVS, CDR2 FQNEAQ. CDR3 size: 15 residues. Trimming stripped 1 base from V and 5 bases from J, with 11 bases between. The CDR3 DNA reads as TGTGCCAGCAGCTTAGATAGGGGCTGGAATGAAAAACTGTTTTTT. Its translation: CASSLDRGWNEKLFF.

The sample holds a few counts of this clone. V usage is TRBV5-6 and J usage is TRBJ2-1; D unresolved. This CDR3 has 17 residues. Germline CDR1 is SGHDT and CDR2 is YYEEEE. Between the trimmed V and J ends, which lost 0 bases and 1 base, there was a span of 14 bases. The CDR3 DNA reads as TGTGCCAGCAGCTTGGGACCCCCCATGGGGTCCTACAATGAGCAGTTCTTC. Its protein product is CASSLGPPMGSYNEQFF.

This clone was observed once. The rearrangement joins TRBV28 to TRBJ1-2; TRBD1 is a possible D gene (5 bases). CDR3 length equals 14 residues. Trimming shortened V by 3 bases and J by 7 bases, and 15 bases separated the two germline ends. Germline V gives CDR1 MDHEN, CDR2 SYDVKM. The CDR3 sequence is CASSLGHHTFGYTF. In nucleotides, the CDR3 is TGTGCCAGCAGTTTGGGGCACCACACCTTTGGCTACACCTTC.

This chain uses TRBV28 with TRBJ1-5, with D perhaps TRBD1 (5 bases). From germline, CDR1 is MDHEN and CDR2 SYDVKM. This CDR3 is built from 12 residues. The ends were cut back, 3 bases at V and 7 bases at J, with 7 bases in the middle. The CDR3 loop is CASSLNRQPQHF. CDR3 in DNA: TGTGCCAGCAGTTTGAACAGGCAGCCCCAGCATTTT.

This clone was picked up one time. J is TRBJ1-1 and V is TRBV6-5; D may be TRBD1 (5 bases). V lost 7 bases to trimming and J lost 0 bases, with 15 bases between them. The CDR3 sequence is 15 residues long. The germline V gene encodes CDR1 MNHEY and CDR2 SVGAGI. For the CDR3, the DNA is TGTGCCAGCACCCAGGGTTTGACAATGAACACTGAAGCTTTCTTT. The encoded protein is CASTQGLTMNTEAFF.

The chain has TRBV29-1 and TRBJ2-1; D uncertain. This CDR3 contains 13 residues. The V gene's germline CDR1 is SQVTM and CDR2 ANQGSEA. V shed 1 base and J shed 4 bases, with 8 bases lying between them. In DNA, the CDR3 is TGCAGCGTTGAAGTTGATCTTTACAATGAGCAGTTCTTC. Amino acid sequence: CSVEVDLYNEQFF.

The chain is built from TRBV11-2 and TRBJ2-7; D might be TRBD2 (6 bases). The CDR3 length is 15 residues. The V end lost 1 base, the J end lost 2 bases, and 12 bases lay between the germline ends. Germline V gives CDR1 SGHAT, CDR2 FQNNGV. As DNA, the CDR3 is TGTGCCAGCAGCTTAGGTGGTAGCGGTACCTACGAGCAGTACTTC. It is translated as CASSLGGSGTYEQYF.

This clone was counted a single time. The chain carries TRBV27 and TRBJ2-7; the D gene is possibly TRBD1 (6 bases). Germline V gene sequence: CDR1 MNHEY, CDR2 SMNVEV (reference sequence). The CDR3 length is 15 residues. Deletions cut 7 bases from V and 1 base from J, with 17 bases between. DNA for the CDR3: TGTGCCAGCACCAGGGGCACAGGGTTATCCTACGAGCAGTACTTC. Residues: CASTRGTGLSYEQYF.

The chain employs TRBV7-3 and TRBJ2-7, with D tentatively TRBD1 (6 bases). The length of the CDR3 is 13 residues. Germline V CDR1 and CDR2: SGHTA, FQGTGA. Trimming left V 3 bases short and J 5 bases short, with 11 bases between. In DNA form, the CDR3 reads TGTGCCAGCAGCTTTATTTCAGGGGACGAGCAGTACTTC. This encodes CASSFISGDEQYF.

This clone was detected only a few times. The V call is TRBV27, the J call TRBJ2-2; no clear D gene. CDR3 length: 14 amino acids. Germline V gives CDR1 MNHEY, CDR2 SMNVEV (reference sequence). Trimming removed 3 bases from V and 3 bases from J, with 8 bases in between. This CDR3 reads CASSLTYDTGELFF. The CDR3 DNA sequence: TGTGCCAGCAGTTTGACTTATGACACCGGGGAGCTGTTTTTT.

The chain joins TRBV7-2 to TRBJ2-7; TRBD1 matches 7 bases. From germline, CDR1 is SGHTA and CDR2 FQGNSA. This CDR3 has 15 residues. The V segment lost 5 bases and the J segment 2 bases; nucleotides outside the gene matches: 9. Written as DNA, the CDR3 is TGTGCCAGCAGCCAACCGGAGACAGGGACCTACGAGCAGTACTTC. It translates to CASSQPETGTYEQYF.